The TCR beta chain under discussion was sequenced for a study of T-cell memory formation after mild COVID-19 (dated by TCRdb to the early 2020s). Background for the entire study: Most TCR sequence clusters were specific to one of the two donors. T-cell clones expanding and contracting after mild COVID-19 in two donors were tracked by longitudinal TCRalpha and TCRbeta repertoire sequencing. The cohort was made up of two young adult volunteers, one female and one male, who were previously healthy. What the research found in general, with its limitations: Some responding clones were found in pre-infection memory, which suggests that pre-existing cross-reactive memory T cells took part in the SARS-CoV-2 response. Balanced CD4/CD8 phenotypes were observed for clones contracting from day 15 to 85, whereas a bias towards CD4+ was observed for a second wave of clones expanding from day 15 to 37. Contracting CD4+ clones were found mainly in CM and EM memory subsets, while CD8+ clones were enriched in EMRA. SARS-CoV-2 specificity of the second-wave clones peaking on day 37 was not confirmed. The study covered only a couple of mild cases, and larger cohorts including severe cases with pre-infection samples were considered necessary.

This clonotype was observed a single time. Its antigen remains undetermined. No much larger clone exists at a distance of one base, and base qualities are not known. V is shortened by 6 bases, J by 1 base, and the region joining them spans 15 bases. The germline V gene yields ENHRY for CDR1 and SYGVKD for CDR2. Spanning cysteine to phenylalanine, the CDR3 consists of 15 amino acids. Only the CDR3 region is kept as DNA, spanning 45 bases read in frame from base 1. Ficoll-Paque density gradient centrifugation was used to isolate PBMCs. Sequencing used an Illumina NovaSeq 6000. Using 5'RACE with constant-segment primers, TCRalpha and TCRbeta cDNA libraries were constructed, with sample barcodes and unique molecular identifiers added in the process. Trizol reagent was used to extract RNA from every sample. Libraries were amplified in two PCR steps, with a second sample barcode and Illumina TruSeq adapters added in the second step. Sequencing of the libraries was done on an Illumina NovaSeq, producing 2 x 150 bp paired-end reads. In the source study's methods: Reads were demultiplexed and collapsed into UMI-guided consensus sequences with migec v1.2.7. Using mixcr v2.1.11, UMI consensuses were aligned to TRA and TRB V and J templates and then assembled into clonotypes. A clonotype was counted as expanded or contracted only if both edgeR and NoisET called the change significant, with noise models trained on biological replicates. edgeR calls used a false discovery rate-adjusted p below 0.01 and a log2 fold-change threshold of 1. As an exploratory analysis of dynamics, PCA with hierarchical clustering was applied to max-normalized trajectories of the 1000 most abundant clonotypes. Separately sequenced CD4+ and CD8+ repertoires were used to assign a CD4 or CD8 phenotype to each responding clone. TCRdb reran the public reads through fastp at Q25 and MiXCR, keeping productive beta chains. Each CDR3 protein gets just one entry, which takes the most common genes and DNA from the rows behind it. TCRdb, not the original authors, processed these V and J calls. The sample table lists under 200,000 distinct CDR3 sequences, roughly 31% of them with a count of one. The ten largest clones capture 12% of the sample.

The receptor's source is an adult woman who had mild COVID-19 (a few samples of this study predate the infection). The sample titles of this study are shuffled in the database, so cell type and time point are left out; the donor was told from shared clones. The sequenced sample was PBMCs or a T cell subset sorted from them (not recorded which). The rearrangement combines TRBV10-3 with TRBJ1-1; the D region possibly corresponds to TRBD1 (6 bases align). The DNA sequence is given as TGTGCCATCAGACGCGAGCAGGGGAAGAACACTGAAGCTTTCTTT. Translation gives CAIRREQGKNTEAFF.